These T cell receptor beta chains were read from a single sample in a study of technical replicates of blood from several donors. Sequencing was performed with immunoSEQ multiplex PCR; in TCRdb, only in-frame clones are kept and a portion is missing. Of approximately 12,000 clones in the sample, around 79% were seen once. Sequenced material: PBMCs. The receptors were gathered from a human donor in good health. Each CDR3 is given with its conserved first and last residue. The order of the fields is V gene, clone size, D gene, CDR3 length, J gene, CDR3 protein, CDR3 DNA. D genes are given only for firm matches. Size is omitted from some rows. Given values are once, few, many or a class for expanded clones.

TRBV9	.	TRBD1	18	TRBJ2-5	CASSPLNRVDRVRETQYF	TGTGCCAGCAGCCCCCTGAATCGGGTCGACAGGGTGAGGGAGACCCAGTACTTC
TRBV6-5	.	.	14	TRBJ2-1	CASSYSGHYNEQFF	TGTGCCAGCAGTTACTCGGGGCATTACAATGAGCAGTTCTTC
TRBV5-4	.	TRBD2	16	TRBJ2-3	CASSLPGLAMTDTQYF	TGTGCCAGCAGCTTACCGGGACTAGCGATGACAGATACGCAGTATTTT
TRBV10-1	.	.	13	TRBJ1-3	CASSDRAGNTIYF	TGCGCCAGCAGTGACAGGGCTGGAAACACCATATATTTT
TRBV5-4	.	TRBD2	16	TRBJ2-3	CASSLAGLAGGDTQYF	TGTGCCAGCAGCTTGGCCGGACTAGCGGGTGGCGATACGCAGTATTTT
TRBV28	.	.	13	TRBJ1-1	CASSPGVNTEAFF	TGTGCCAGCAGTCCGGGGGTGAACACTGAAGCTTTCTTT
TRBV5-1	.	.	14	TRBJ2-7	CASSLNRKSYEQYF	TGCGCCAGCAGCTTGAACAGGAAATCCTACGAGCAGTACTTC
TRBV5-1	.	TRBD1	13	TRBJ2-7	CASSLGTGREQYF	TGCGCCAGCAGCTTAGGGACAGGACGAGAGCAGTACTTC
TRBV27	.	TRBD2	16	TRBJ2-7	CASSPGSGRSMYEQYF	TGTGCCAGCAGTCCCGGGAGCGGGAGGAGTATGTACGAGCAGTACTTC
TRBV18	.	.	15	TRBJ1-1	CASSPIERAGTEAFF	TGTGCCAGCTCACCAATTGAAAGGGCGGGGACTGAAGCTTTCTTT
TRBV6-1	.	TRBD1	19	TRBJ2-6	CASSDWDRGQETGANVLTF	TGTGCCAGCAGTGATTGGGACAGGGGGCAGGAAACTGGGGCCAACGTCCTGACTTTC
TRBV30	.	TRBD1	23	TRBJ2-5	CAWSDITPVRQGARGGNQETQYF	TGTGCCTGGAGTGATATCACTCCAGTGCGACAGGGGGCACGGGGAGGTAATCAAGAGACCCAGTACTTC
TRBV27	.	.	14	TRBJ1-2	CASRGPDSNYGYTF	TGTGCCAGCAGGGGTCCGGACAGCAACTATGGCTACACCTTC
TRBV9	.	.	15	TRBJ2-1	CASSPTGSNYNEQFF	TGTGCCAGCAGCCCAACAGGGTCTAACTACAATGAGCAGTTCTTC
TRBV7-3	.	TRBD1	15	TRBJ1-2	CASSPTGTGVYGYTF	TGTGCCAGCAGCCCCACCGGGACAGGGGTATATGGCTACACCTTC
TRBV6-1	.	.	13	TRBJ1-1	CASKWERNTEAFF	TGTGCCAGCAAATGGGAGAGGAACACTGAAGCTTTCTTT
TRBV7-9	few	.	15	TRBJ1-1	CASGKSGGGFTEAFF	TGTGCCAGCGGCAAAAGTGGGGGGGGTTTCACTGAAGCTTTCTTT
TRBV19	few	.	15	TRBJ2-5	CASSPMIGGPKTQYF	TGTGCCAGTAGTCCCATGATAGGAGGGCCGAAGACCCAGTACTTC
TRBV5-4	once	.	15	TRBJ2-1	CASSPSANSYNEQFF	TGTGCCAGCAGCCCTAGCGCCAACTCCTACAATGAGCAGTTCTTC
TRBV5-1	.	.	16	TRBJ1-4	CASSNTHRLGREKLFF	TGCGCCAGCAGCAATACCCACCGCCTGGGCAGGGAAAAACTGTTTTTT
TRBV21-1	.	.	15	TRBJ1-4	CASSQGQHDNEKLFF	TGTGCCAGCAGCCAAGGACAGCACGACAATGAAAAACTGTTTTTT
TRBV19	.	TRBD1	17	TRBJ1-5	CASRSRDRGFDRAPQHF	TGTGCCAGTAGGAGCCGGGACAGGGGCTTTGACAGGGCGCCCCAGCATTTT
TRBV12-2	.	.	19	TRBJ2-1	CASRPDGLAGDEGGNEQFF	TGTGCAAGTCGCCCCGACGGACTAGCGGGAGATGAGGGAGGGAATGAGCAGTTCTTC
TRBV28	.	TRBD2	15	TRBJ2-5	CASSLSRREKETQYF	TGTGCCAGCAGTTTGAGCAGGCGGGAGAAAGAGACCCAGTACTTC
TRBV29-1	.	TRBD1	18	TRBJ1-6	CSKPPGQGESSYNSPLHF	TGCAGTAAACCACCGGGACAGGGGGAGAGCTCCTATAATTCACCCCTCCACTTT
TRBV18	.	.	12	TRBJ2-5	CASSPPEGTQYF	TGTGCCAGCTCACCACCGGAGGGGACCCAGTACTTC
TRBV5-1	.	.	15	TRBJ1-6	CASKITGQSVSPLHF	TGCGCCAGCAAAATTACGGGACAATCAGTTTCACCCCTCCACTTT
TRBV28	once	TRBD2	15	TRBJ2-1	CASSLSAGVTVEQFF	TGTGCCAGCAGTCTCTCAGCGGGAGTAACAGTTGAGCAGTTCTTC
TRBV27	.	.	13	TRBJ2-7	CASRLAGRHEQYF	TGTGCCAGCAGGTTAGCCGGCAGGCACGAGCAGTACTTC
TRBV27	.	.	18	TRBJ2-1	CASSQQSSGLSSYNEQFF	TGTGCCAGCAGTCAACAATCCAGCGGGCTAAGCTCCTACAATGAGCAGTTCTTC
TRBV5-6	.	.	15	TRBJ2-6	CASSTGQAGANVLTF	TGTGCCAGCAGCACGGGACAAGCTGGGGCCAACGTCCTGACTTTC
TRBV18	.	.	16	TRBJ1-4	CASSPLEQTLNEKLFF	TGTGCCAGCTCACCATTAGAACAGACCCTTAATGAAAAACTGTTTTTT
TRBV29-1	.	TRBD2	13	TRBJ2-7	CSASGGISYEQYF	TGCAGCGCTAGCGGGGGGATATCCTACGAGCAGTACTTC